Described below is a single T cell receptor beta chain sequence and its context. Its antigen remains unidentified. The record has no base qualities; no much larger clone is one base away. Using the deep immunoSEQ assay, multiplex PCR amplified TCR CDR3 regions from genomic DNA. Extracted genomic DNA from each cell subset was spread evenly across all wells of several immunoSEQ 96-well plates, with each plate serving as a replicate. For sorted subsets, approximately 190 ng genomic DNA, equal to 25,000 to 35,000 T cell genomes, was loaded into each replicate PCR. The purified libraries were quantified using a Qubit 3.0 fluorometer, sized with a Bioanalyzer 2100, and then quantified again using the KAPA Library Quantification kit. Every immunoSEQ 96-well plate was sequenced on a separate single-read 150-cycle Illumina NextSeq 550 flow cell. The original methods were these. Because only junctional sequences without quality scores were contained in the immunoSEQ output, filtering matching that applied to full-length reads could not be performed. Sequences were annotated with PyIR, a Python wrapper for IgBLAST v1.9, using IMGT germline references to assign V/J genes and CDR3. Reads with weak V/J assignments (E-value above 1e-6), missing CDR3, stop codons, out-of-frame junctions, or ambiguous translated residues were removed. V3J clonotypes were defined as sequences sharing the same inferred V gene, J gene, and CDR3 amino acid sequence. To compute the percentage overlap between repertoires, the number of shared unique clonotypes was divided by the size of the smaller repertoire. Repertoire richness was assessed with RTK rarefaction, the Chao1 estimator, and Recon v2.1 estimates of unobserved clonotypes. Generation probabilities were computed with OLGA for all TCRbeta clonotypes obtained by the gDNA method from a few donors. TCRdb mirrors the immuneACCESS table, restricted to in-frame sequences. Some clones are absent from its copies; in checked studies, under half trace to an unresolved V gene, and the reason for the others is unknown. That table supplies the V and J calls and clone size; D and trimming were determined from the DNA. The sample data list approximately 2,300,000 clones, and under 95% of these were observed just once. The leading ten clones occupy 0.37% of the sample.

The sample comes from a study of shared clonotypes between healthy human individuals (dated by TCRdb to the early 2020s). In terms of the full investigation: The cohort comprised two women and a few men aged 18 to 49 years. Between about 0.9 and 10 billion PBMCs per donor were obtained by leukapheresis. To increase sequencing depth and limit assay-specific biases, different laboratories used diverse techniques to prepare libraries and sequence TCR repertoires. For each donor, three plates each were used for CD4 naive and CD4 memory, two plates were used for CD8 naive, and one plate was used for CD8 memory. To estimate repertoire size and how much clonotype sharing occurs between individuals, the study deeply sequenced the blood TCR repertoires of five healthy adults.

The donors were healthy, HIV-negative adults with no recently reported acute infections or vaccinations. All donors were Caucasian adults living in Nashville, Tennessee, USA. Magnetic negative selection was used to enrich CD4+ T cells, after which naive cells were positively selected on CD45RA and the negative fraction became the memory subset. Blood was obtained by leukapheresis, after which PBMCs were separated by Ficoll-Histopaque density gradient centrifugation and cryopreserved in liquid nitrogen vapor phase. Analytical flow cytometry was used to check the purity and quantity of every magnetically sorted T cell population. Each sorted fraction had its genomic DNA isolated and then quantified by UV absorbance on a Nanodrop 2000c. Deletion took 3 bases off V and 0 bases off J, with a span of 7 bases between the germline ends. The CDR3, cysteine through phenylalanine, is 14 amino acids long. The sequence is cut down to CDR3 DNA, 42 bases in frame from base 1. CDR1 is given as MDHEN and CDR2 as SYDVKM, both from the germline V gene.

General study outcomes and caveats: Pairwise subsampling indicated that sequencing depth was expected to affect the degree of clonotype sharing among donors. Sampling was restricted to blood, and TCR repertoires in tissues likely differ from the TCR repertoires found in blood. Because the study included only a small number of donors, the genetic and exposure-history diversity represented was limited. Rarefaction of sorted-subset datasets indicated incomplete sequencing despite the large sequencing depth. Compared with non-shared clonotypes, the clonotypes found in all four sorted-subset donors had higher generation probabilities. About 5% of naive CD4, around 3.6% of naive CD8, about 2.5% of memory CD4, and approximately 0.4% of memory CD8 clonotypes were shared across several donors. Larger estimated clonotype richness was generally found for naive subsets than for memory subsets.

The receptor was derived from a man younger than 35 in good health. Some clones in this sample may be carry-over from other donors' samples. Material for sequencing was naive CD4+ T cells from PBMCs. The cell subset or site label here, explained by the study, means: CD45RA+ positively selected. This sequence uses TRBV28 and TRBJ2-3, with the identity of the D gene unclear. The base sequence is TGTGCCAGCAGTTTTACCGTGAGCACAGATACGCAGTATTTT. This yields the protein CASSFTVSTDTQYF.